Following are 19 T cell receptor beta chains from one sample sequenced in a study of identical twins. TCRdb re-analysed the 5' RACE reads in MiXCR, keeping a single row per CDR3 protein. The profile shows some 1,600,000 distinct CDR3 sequences, about 30% of them singletons. The sequenced sample was cord blood. These receptors were taken from a newborn girl in good health.

The chain has TRBV7-2 and TRBJ2-1; D remains unclear. The CDR3 runs to 14 residues. The V gene's germline CDR1 is SGHTA and CDR2 FQGNSA. Trimming pared 5 bases from V and 3 bases from J, leaving 11 bases between. The CDR3 loop reads CASSPRWDYNEQFF. The CDR3 nucleotides read TGTGCCAGCAGCCCCCGTTGGGACTACAATGAGCAGTTCTTC.

The chain couples TRBV5-4 to TRBJ1-4; D gene uncertain. The CDR3 covers 14 residues. Trimming removed 2 bases from V and 3 bases from J, with 8 bases in between. Looked up from germline, CDR1 is SGHNT and CDR2 is YYREEE (reference sequence). In DNA, the CDR3 is TGTGCCAGCAGCTTTTATGGCCCTAATGAAAAACTGTTTTTT. It codes for CASSFYGPNEKLFF.

This clonotype was observed a few times. This rearrangement joins TRBV20-1 to TRBJ2-4; 9 nucleotides line up with TRBD1. The germline V gene encodes CDR1 DFQATT and CDR2 SNEGSKA (reference sequence). Germline trimming cut 3 bases from V and 3 bases from J; bases unmatched to any gene: 3. The CDR3 runs to 14 residues. The CDR3 DNA sequence: TGCAGTGCTAGTCGGGACAGGGTCAAAAACATTCAGTACTTC. The encoded protein is CSASRDRVKNIQYF.

In its sample, this clonotype was seen a few times. The V gene is TRBV15, the J gene TRBJ1-5; unclear D gene. Germline-derived CDR1 and CDR2 are LNHNV and YYDKDF (reference sequence). The CDR3 contains 13 residues. Trimming took 0 bases from V and 3 from J, leaving 3 bases between them. As DNA, the CDR3 is TGTGCCACCAGCAGAGACACCAATCAGCCCCAGCATTTT. Protein sequence: CATSRDTNQPQHF.

The chain couples TRBV6-1 to TRBJ1-2; 9 bases align to TRBD1. This CDR3 is built from 15 residues. Per the germline V gene, CDR1 is MNHNS and CDR2 is SASEGT. V was clipped by 4 bases and J by 2 bases; unmatched bases: 5. The CDR3 DNA is TGTGCCAGCAGTGCTAATGGACAGGGGAACTATGGCTACACCTTC. This gives the protein CASSANGQGNYGYTF.

The V gene is TRBV3-1, the J gene TRBJ1-2; D not resolved. This CDR3 is 17 amino acids long. The germline V gene encodes CDR1 LGHDT and CDR2 YNNKEL (reference sequence). Deletions cut 3 bases from V and 4 bases from J, with 21 bases between. The CDR3 loop is CASSHPPGVAETYGYTF. The CDR3 coding sequence is TGTGCCAGCAGCCATCCCCCTGGGGTCGCCGAAACCTATGGCTACACCTTC.

This clonotype was seen only a few times. The chain combines TRBV4-1 with TRBJ1-2; the D is unclear. The CDR3 totals 17 residues. From germline, CDR1 is MGHRA and CDR2 YSYEKL. V shed 1 base and J shed 8 bases, with 23 bases lying between them. CDR3 in DNA: TGCGCCAGCAGCCAAGTTCTCTGGGCAAAAAACAACTCGGGCTACACCTTC. Encoded protein: CASSQVLWAKNNSGYTF.

This clonotype has only a few counts. The chain recombines TRBV20-1 with TRBJ1-6; 7 nucleotides match TRBD1. Germline CDR1 reads DFQATT; CDR2 reads SNEGSKA (reference sequence). This CDR3 is built from 17 residues. J was trimmed by 0 bases and V by 0 bases; bases with no gene match: 5. The CDR3 is CSARDPRGSSYNSPLHF. The DNA for the CDR3 is TGCAGTGCTAGAGATCCCAGGGGGAGCTCCTATAATTCACCCCTCCACTTT.

The V call is TRBV6-1, the J call TRBJ2-5, with D hard to call. Trimming pared 6 bases from V and 7 bases from J, leaving 12 bases between. The CDR3 length is 12 residues. Germline V gene data show CDR1 as MNHNS and CDR2 as SASEGT. The DNA for the CDR3 is TGTGCCAGCAGGGTCTACGTCGGGACCCAGTACTTC. Its translation: CASRVYVGTQYF.

DNA of the CDR3: TGTGCCAGCAGCCAACGGGGGGACATCACAGATACGCAGTATTTT. It codes for CASSQRGDITDTQYF. The chain has TRBV14 and TRBJ2-3; weak D call: TRBD2 (7 bases). Per germline, CDR1 SGHDN and CDR2 FVKESK. V was shortened by 2 bases and J by 2 bases, with 11 bases between the two germline ends. The CDR3 totals 15 residues.

At least ten counts were recorded for this clonotype. The chain uses TRBV4-2 and TRBJ2-3, with 8 bases identical to TRBD2. The CDR3 sequence is 16 residues long. Germline V gene sequence: CDR1 LGHNA, CDR2 YNFKEQ. J lost 3 bases, V lost 0 bases, and 5 bases had no gene match. For the CDR3, the DNA is TGTGCCAGCAGCCAAGATCCAGCGGGGGTTACAGATACGCAGTATTTT. Translating gives CASSQDPAGVTDTQYF.

A word on this clonotype: A much larger clone lies a single base off, so this may be a read error. CDR3 coding DNA: TGTGCCAGCAGTGACAGGGAAAAACTGTTTTTT. It encodes CASSDREKLFF. The chain carries TRBV6-1 and TRBJ1-4; D is ambiguous. V was shortened by 3 bases and J by 8 bases, with 4 bases between the two germline ends. The CDR3 is made up of 11 amino acids. Germline V gene data show CDR1 as MNHNS and CDR2 as SASEGT.

This clonotype was observed a few times. The rearrangement uses TRBV20-1 and TRBJ2-1; 9 bases line up with TRBD2. CDR1 DFQATT and CDR2 SNEGSKA come from the germline V gene (reference sequence). With 4 bases clipped from V and 4 bases from J, the junction kept 8 bases outside the gene matches. This CDR3 has 15 residues. This chain's CDR3 is CSATLAGVSYNEQFF. The CDR3 region has the DNA TGCAGTGCTACTTTAGCGGGAGTTAGTTACAATGAGCAGTTCTTC.

The rearrangement joins TRBV6-6 to TRBJ2-3; possible D gene TRBD1, 6 bases. Germline V gene lookup returns CDR1 MNHNY and CDR2 SVGAGI (reference sequence). The CDR3 spans 15 residues. The V gene lost 6 bases and the J gene lost 5 bases, with 18 bases spanning the gap. As DNA, the CDR3 is TGTGCCAGCAGGATGTTCCGAGGGGGTGGAGATACGCAGTATTTT. It is translated as CASRMFRGGGDTQYF.

The V call is TRBV7-9, the J call TRBJ2-3; a possible D gene is TRBD2 (6 bases). CDR1 and CDR2 (germline): SEHNR, FQNEAQ (reference sequence). Trimming shortened V by 4 bases and J by 0 bases, and 11 bases separated the two germline ends. There are 15 residues in the CDR3. DNA for the CDR3: TGTGCCAGCAGCTCATTTGGGACTAGCACAGATACGCAGTATTTT. Protein product: CASSSFGTSTDTQYF.

V usage is TRBV25-1 and J usage is TRBJ2-1; 7 bases line up with TRBD1. Germline assignment: CDR1 MGHDK and CDR2 SYGVNS. This CDR3 comprises 11 residues. V lost 3 bases, J lost 12 bases, and 2 bases stayed unmatched. The CDR3 DNA reads as TGTGCCAGCAGTGAGACAGGGAGGCAGTTCTTC. It yields the protein CASSETGRQFF.

The table lists this clonotype with a few counts. The gene calls are TRBV6-5 and TRBJ1-4, with TRBD1 matching over 10 bases. CDR1 and CDR2 (germline): MNHEY, SVGAGI. V shed 0 bases and J 8 bases; nucleotides not matched to a gene: 15. CDR3 length: 19 residues. The CDR3 sequence is CASSYSIPPDRGRGEKLFF. The CDR3 DNA reads as TGTGCCAGCAGTTACTCGATCCCCCCCGACAGGGGGCGAGGAGAAAAACTGTTTTTT.

The chain links TRBV10-3 to TRBJ2-3; possible D gene TRBD1, 6 bases. The CDR3 is 17 residues long. Germline CDR1 and CDR2: ENHRY and SYGVKD. V shed 3 bases and J shed 1 base, with 17 bases lying between them. DNA for the CDR3: TGTGCCATCAGTGATCGGACAGTCCGTGAAGGCACAGATACGCAGTATTTT. It yields the protein CAISDRTVREGTDTQYF.

The chain carries TRBV10-1 and TRBJ1-1; 8 bases are a match to TRBD1. The germline V gene encodes CDR1 WNHNN and CDR2 SYGVQD (reference sequence). V shed 2 bases and J 5 bases; nucleotides not matched to a gene: 10. This CDR3 comprises 16 residues. The CDR3 coding sequence is TGCGCCAGCAGTGAGACGGACAGGGCCGGTGGGACTGAAGCTTTCTTT. Translation: CASSETDRAGGTEAFF.